This T cell receptor beta chain was obtained from a study of cytomegalovirus exposure and HLA in healthy donors. The ends lost 4 bases at V and 7 bases at J; junction bases unmatched: 8. The germline gives CDR1 SGHTA, CDR2 FQGNSA. The CDR3 has 16 residues. Study-level findings and limits: A list of approximately 160 TCR beta chains associated with cytomegalovirus was given. Many donors carried some public TCRs, although rarity characterized most TCR sequences.

In regard to this clone: What it binds is unknown.

In the PCR, 60 Vbeta and 13 Jbeta primers were used. TCRdb keeps only in-frame clones here, not all; method: immunoSEQ multiplex PCR. The table lists over 60,000 clones, under 80% of them singletons. This sequence was found in a male donor in good health and CMV-seropositive. The rearrangement joins TRBV7-2 to TRBJ2-1, with 12 bases fitting TRBD2. The sequenced material came from PBMCs. CDR3 bases: TGTGCCAGCAGCTCCGGACTAGCGGGGATAGTAAATGAGCAGTTCTTC. Translation gives CASSSGLAGIVNEQFF.